These 32 T cell receptor beta chains were all obtained from the same sample, sequenced in a study of OX40 agonist ivuxolimab in advanced cancers. The repertoire was sequenced with immunoSEQ multiplex PCR; TCRdb's copy has only in-frame clones and lacks some. The sample shows some 100,000 clones, roughly 90% of them seen only once. The input for sequencing was CD4+ or CD8+ T cells sorted from blood, taken in a trial of the OX40 agonist ivuxolimab. The receptors come from an adult with an advanced solid tumor such as melanoma, head and neck, liver or kidney cancer.

The chain combines TRBV9 with TRBJ1-1; possibly TRBD1 for D (5 bases). CDR1 is SGDLS, CDR2 YYNGEE, per germline. The CDR3 has 14 residues. V shed 4 bases and J shed 1 base, with 11 bases lying between them. The CDR3 bases are TGTGCCAGCAGCCCGCCCGGGGCGAACACTGAAGCTTTCTTT. As protein: CASSPPGANTEAFF.

The J gene is TRBJ2-4, the V gene TRBV7-9; 10 nucleotides match TRBD2. J was trimmed by 9 bases and V by 2 bases; bases with no gene match: 13. The CDR3 totals 17 residues. From germline, CDR1 is SEHNR and CDR2 FQNEAQ (reference sequence). This CDR3 is CASSLFRHSGGRGIQYF. The CDR3 DNA reads TGTGCCAGCAGCTTATTCCGGCATAGCGGGGGGCGCGGCATTCAGTACTTC.

As to this clone: The same CDR3 is also encoded by other DNA sequences in this sample. CDR3 loop: CAWSVGGGDEKLFF. CDR3 DNA: TGTGCCTGGAGTGTCGGGGGGGGAGATGAAAAACTGTTTTTT. This rearrangement joins TRBV30 to TRBJ1-4, with a weak D call TRBD1 (5 bases). With 0 bases removed from V and 6 bases from J, the gap between germline ends came to 11 bases. There are 14 residues in the CDR3. Germline CDR1 GTSNPN, CDR2 SVGIG (reference sequence).

CDR3 protein: CAARAGSSVTTGELFF. The CDR3 bases are TGTGCCGCCCGCGCGGGGTCTAGCGTAACCACCGGGGAGCTGTTTTTT. This chain links TRBV30 with TRBJ2-2; the D gene is possibly TRBD2 (6 bases). V lost 8 bases and J lost 4, with 23 bases in between. In germline, CDR1 is GTSNPN, CDR2 SVGIG (reference sequence). The CDR3 totals 16 residues.

This chain links TRBV6-1 with TRBJ1-2; TRBD1 matches 7 bases. The CDR3 covers 15 residues. CDR1 and CDR2 from the germline V gene are MNHNS and SASEGT. Germline trimming cut 3 bases from V and 5 bases from J; bases unmatched to any gene: 9. CDR3 in DNA: TGTGCCAGCAGTGACTCTAACCGGGGACAGTATGGCTACACCTTC. Its protein product is CASSDSNRGQYGYTF.

The chain joins TRBV5-6 to TRBJ2-5, with 7 bases fitting TRBD1. V dropped 3 bases and J dropped 6; count of bases not matched to a gene: 17. In germline, CDR1 is SGHDT, CDR2 YYEEEE. This CDR3 contains 17 residues. This CDR3 is CASSSQPLNQGVKTQYF. The DNA of the CDR3 is TGTGCCAGCAGCTCTCAGCCCTTAAACCAGGGGGTTAAGACCCAGTACTTC. The full variable domain, its missing parts supplied by reference TRBV5-6 and TRBJ2-5, is DAGVTQSPTHLIKTRGQQVTLRCSPKSGHDTVSWYQQALGQGPQFIFQYYEEEERQRGNFPDRFSGHQFPNYSSELNVNALLLGDSALYLCASSSQPLNQGVKTQYFGPGTRLLVL.

The V gene is TRBV5-6, the J gene TRBJ2-3, with 9 bases lining up with TRBD2. This CDR3 is 16 amino acids long. CDR1 and CDR2 from the germline V gene are SGHDT and YYEEEE. Trimming cost V 4 bases and J 1 base; bases outside gene matches: 7. The CDR3 DNA is TGTGCCAGCAGCATTCGGACTAGCGTACGCACAGATACGCAGTATTTT. Translation: CASSIRTSVRTDTQYF.

The CDR3 sequence: CASSFSGQGAYEQYF. The DNA of the CDR3 is TGTGCCAGCAGCTTCTCCGGGCAGGGGGCGTACGAGCAGTACTTC. The chain employs TRBV11-2 and TRBJ2-5; 8 nucleotides match TRBD1. Near its end, the DNA agrees better with TRBJ2-7, so the J call may be wrong. This CDR3 spans 15 amino acids. Germline V lookup: CDR1 SGHAT, CDR2 FQNNGV.

The chain links TRBV18 to TRBJ2-5, with 7 bases that match TRBD1. Germline CDR1 and CDR2: KGHSH and LQKENI. The CDR3 is 13 residues long. J was trimmed by 3 bases and V by 3 bases; bases with no gene match: 1. CDR3 region: CASSPDRKETQYF. The CDR3 bases are TGTGCCAGCTCACCGGACAGGAAAGAGACCCAGTACTTC.

This chain joins TRBV19 and TRBJ2-1; D gene unclear. The V gene lost 3 bases and the J gene lost 2 bases, with 5 bases spanning the gap. CDR1 is LNHDA and CDR2 is SQIVND in the germline V gene (reference sequence). The CDR3 is 13 residues long. The CDR3, as DNA: TGTGCCAGTAGTATGCTAGCCTACAATGAGCAGTTCTTC. The encoded protein is CASSMLAYNEQFF.

This sequence joins TRBV6-1 and TRBJ1-5, with D possibly matching TRBD1 (5 bases). Between the trimmed V and J ends, which lost 3 bases and 6 bases, there was a span of 15 bases. This CDR3 contains 15 residues. Per the germline V gene, CDR1 is MNHNS and CDR2 is SASEGT. In DNA form, the CDR3 reads TGTGCCAGCAGTGAGGAAGGGCAGGGCGGTCAGCCCCAGCATTTT. Encoded protein: CASSEEGQGGQPQHF.

The rearrangement uses TRBV5-1 and TRBJ2-7; D possibly uses TRBD1 or TRBD2 (5 bases each). This CDR3 is built from 13 residues. CDR1 is SGHRS and CDR2 is YFSETQ in the germline V gene. The germline V and J ends were trimmed by 2 bases and 6 bases, with 12 bases remaining between them. As DNA, the CDR3 is TGCGCCAGCAGCTTCGGGGCTTCGGGCGAGCAGTACTTC. It yields the protein CASSFGASGEQYF.

This clone was found once. The J gene is TRBJ1-1, the V gene TRBV9; 11 positions agree with TRBD1. Germline loops: CDR1 SGDLS, CDR2 YYNGEE. The CDR3 has 16 residues. V lost 0 bases to trimming and J lost 5 bases; unmatched junction nucleotides: 6. The CDR3 region is CASSVVKGQGGTEAFF. In DNA form, the CDR3 reads TGTGCCAGCAGCGTAGTGAAGGGACAGGGGGGAACTGAAGCTTTCTTT.

This chain links TRBV6-6 with TRBJ1-4; perhaps TRBD1 as D (6 bases). The V end was cut by 10 bases, the J end by 5 bases, with 14 bases between. CDR3 length: 13 amino acids. Germline lookup yields CDR1 MNHNY and CDR2 SVGAGI (reference sequence). In DNA, the CDR3 is TGTGCCACCAAACAGAGGGGGAATGAAAAACTGTTTTTT. As protein: CATKQRGNEKLFF.

This clone occurred once. The chain carries TRBV11-2 and TRBJ2-7; TRBD1 might be the D (6 bases). The V and J ends lost 5 bases and 2 bases respectively, with 7 bases between them. Germline V gene data show CDR1 as SGHAT and CDR2 as FQNNGV. The CDR3 has 12 residues. CDR3 coding DNA: TGTGCCAGCAGCGGGACAACCTACGAGCAGTACTTC. Amino acids: CASSGTTYEQYF.

V gene TRBV10-1 combines with J gene TRBJ2-1; 9 nucleotides align to TRBD2. CDR1 and CDR2 (germline): WNHNN, SYGVQD (reference sequence). The junction had 9 bases not matched to a gene; V was cut back by 0 bases and J by 9 bases. The CDR3 has 16 amino acids. CDR3 residues: CASSESGGGRASEQFF. The CDR3 DNA reads TGCGCCAGCAGTGAGTCGGGTGGCGGGAGGGCCTCTGAGCAGTTCTTC.

The chain combines TRBV10-2 with TRBJ2-5; no clear D. V dropped 1 base and J dropped 5 bases, with 8 bases sitting between them. The CDR3 loop spans 13 amino acids. Germline V gene lookup returns CDR1 WSHSY and CDR2 SAAADI. The CDR3 protein is CASSELRFETQYF. CDR3 coding DNA: TGCGCCAGCAGTGAGTTGCGTTTTGAGACCCAGTACTTC.

This sequence joins TRBV28 and TRBJ2-7; a weak D match, TRBD2 (6 bases). The germline gives CDR1 MDHEN, CDR2 SYDVKM. The CDR3 extends over 15 amino acids. V lost 1 base and J 4 bases, leaving 14 bases between the germline ends. CDR3 DNA sequence: TGTGCCAGCAGTTTATTCGCGGGGTATGTTTACGAGCAGTACTTC. Translating it yields CASSLFAGYVYEQYF. Full variable domain (missing parts from reference TRBV28 and TRBJ2-7): DVKVTQSSRYLVKRTGEKVFLECVQDMDHENMFWYRQDPGLGLRLIYFSYDVKMKEKGDIPEGYSVSREKKERFSLILESASTNQTSMYLCASSLFAGYVYEQYFGPGTRLTVT.

The chain links TRBV5-1 to TRBJ2-2; D is tentatively TRBD1 or TRBD2 (6 bases each). CDR3 size: 15 residues. Deletions cut 5 bases from V and 4 bases from J, with 15 bases between. Germline CDR1 and CDR2: SGHRS and YFSETQ. The CDR3 protein is CASRQGGKSTGELFF. The CDR3 DNA follows: TGCGCCAGCAGGCAAGGGGGGAAGTCCACCGGGGAGCTGTTTTTT.

The V call is TRBV4-2, the J call TRBJ2-3, with TRBD2 matching 10 bases. The CDR3 contains 15 residues. CDR1 is LGHNA, CDR2 YNFKEQ, per germline. The V segment lost 6 bases and the J segment 1 base; nucleotides outside the gene matches: 4. In DNA, the CDR3 is TGTGCCAGCAGTCCTAGCGGGAGAGGCACAGATACGCAGTATTTT. Protein sequence: CASSPSGRGTDTQYF.

This clone was picked up one time. The chain combines TRBV30 with TRBJ1-5; no firm D call. CDR1 GTSNPN and CDR2 SVGIG come from the germline V gene (reference sequence). Trimming left V 2 bases short and J 1 base short, with 12 bases between. The CDR3 has 15 amino acids. The CDR3 nucleotides are TGTGCCTGGAGTTCTATAGGAGGAAGCAATCAGCCCCAGCATTTT. This gives the protein CAWSSIGGSNQPQHF.

The chain couples TRBV5-4 to TRBJ1-3; 7 positions agree with TRBD1. This CDR3 region has 15 residues. V lost 2 bases, J lost 1 base, and 3 bases stayed unmatched. CDR1 SGHNT and CDR2 YYREEE come from the germline V gene (reference sequence). The CDR3 region has the DNA TGTGCCAGCAGCTTTCAGGGGGGTTCTGGAAACACCATATATTTT. Its protein product is CASSFQGGSGNTIYF.

This clone appeared once. The rearrangement uses TRBV5-6 and TRBJ2-1; TRBD1 matches at 9 bases. Germline assignment: CDR1 SGHDT and CDR2 YYEEEE. The CDR3 contains 16 residues. With 1 base clipped from V and 5 bases from J, the junction kept 7 bases outside the gene matches. CDR3: CASSLRGQGIDNEQFF. The DNA of the CDR3 is TGTGCCAGCAGCTTGAGGGGACAGGGTATCGACAATGAGCAGTTCTTC.

The chain employs TRBV27 and TRBJ1-5; the match to TRBD1 covers 10 bases. Germline CDR1 MNHEY, CDR2 SMNVEV (reference sequence). The ends lost 5 bases at V and 5 bases at J; junction bases unmatched: 6. The CDR3 totals 15 residues. In nucleotides, the CDR3 is TGTGCCAGCAGTCCCGGGACAGGGGTTGATCAGCCCCAGCATTTT. Translated: CASSPGTGVDQPQHF.

The J gene is TRBJ2-7, the V gene TRBV2; 9 nucleotides match TRBD1. The CDR3 totals 13 residues. Germline values: CDR1 SNHLY, CDR2 FYNNEI. The trim removed 6 bases at V and 5 bases at J, leaving 5 bases unmatched. In DNA, the CDR3 is TGTGCCAGCAGACGGGACAGGGCCAACGAGCAGTACTTC. Translation gives CASRRDRANEQYF.

This clone was recorded once. The V gene is TRBV6-4, the J gene TRBJ1-6, with 8 nucleotides matching TRBD1. Germline V gene sequence: CDR1 MRHNA, CDR2 SNTAGT. This CDR3 is built from 15 residues. The ends lost 6 bases at V and 7 bases at J; junction bases unmatched: 8. CDR3 DNA: TGTGCCAGCAGACCTCAGGGGGCGGACAATTCACCCCTCCACTTT. It translates to CASRPQGADNSPLHF.

V is TRBV7-9 and J is TRBJ1-2, with a weak D call TRBD1 (5 bases). CDR1 is SEHNR and CDR2 is FQNEAQ in the germline V gene (reference sequence). This CDR3 contains 15 residues. The V end lost 5 bases, the J end lost 6 bases, and 19 bases lay between the germline ends. The CDR3: CASSEAGHGGNGYTF. The CDR3, as DNA: TGTGCCAGCAGCGAGGCAGGGCACGGGGGGAATGGCTACACCTTC.

The rearrangement joins TRBV4-1 to TRBJ2-1, with TRBD2 matching 8 bases. In germline, CDR1 is MGHRA, CDR2 YSYEKL. The length of the CDR3 is 16 residues. The ends lost 1 base at V and 3 bases at J; junction bases unmatched: 5. Written as DNA, the CDR3 is TGCGCCAGCAGCCAAGGGGGGGGACTAGGCTACAATGAGCAGTTCTTC. Translating it yields CASSQGGGLGYNEQFF.

The count of this clone is one. The chain uses TRBV5-1 and TRBJ2-1; 11 nucleotides line up with TRBD1. The V gene end was trimmed by 4 bases and the J gene end by 7 bases; junction bases not matched to a gene: 4. The V gene's germline CDR1 is SGHRS and CDR2 YFSETQ. This CDR3 spans 14 amino acids. The CDR3 DNA reads TGCGCCAGCAGCGTGGACAGGGGGCTTAATGAGCAGTTCTTC. Amino acids: CASSVDRGLNEQFF.

The chain joins TRBV10-2 to TRBJ2-7; no reliable D call. The V end lost 4 bases, the J end lost 1 base, and 5 bases lay between the germline ends. In germline, CDR1 is WSHSY, CDR2 SAAADI. This CDR3 spans 12 amino acids. The CDR3 protein is CASSAKSYEQYF. Here the CDR3 DNA reads TGCGCCAGCAGTGCGAAGTCCTACGAGCAGTACTTC.

The CDR3 nucleotides read TGCGCCAGCAGTGAGTTGAGGAGCGGGGAGCTGTTTTTT. Its protein product is CASSELRSGELFF. The genes are TRBV10-1 and TRBJ2-2; D gene ambiguous. The germline V and J ends were trimmed by 1 base and 7 bases, with 7 bases remaining between them. Germline assignment: CDR1 WNHNN and CDR2 SYGVQD (reference sequence). The CDR3 sequence is 13 residues long.

The V call is TRBV5-8, the J call TRBJ2-1; D possibly matches TRBD1 or TRBD2 (5 bases each). The V and J ends lost 3 bases and 3 bases respectively, with 10 bases between them. The CDR3 has 14 residues. CDR1 SGHTS and CDR2 YDEGEE come from the germline V gene. The CDR3 region is CASSSGTVYNEQFF. The CDR3 DNA follows: TGTGCCAGCAGCTCCGGGACGGTCTACAATGAGCAGTTCTTC.